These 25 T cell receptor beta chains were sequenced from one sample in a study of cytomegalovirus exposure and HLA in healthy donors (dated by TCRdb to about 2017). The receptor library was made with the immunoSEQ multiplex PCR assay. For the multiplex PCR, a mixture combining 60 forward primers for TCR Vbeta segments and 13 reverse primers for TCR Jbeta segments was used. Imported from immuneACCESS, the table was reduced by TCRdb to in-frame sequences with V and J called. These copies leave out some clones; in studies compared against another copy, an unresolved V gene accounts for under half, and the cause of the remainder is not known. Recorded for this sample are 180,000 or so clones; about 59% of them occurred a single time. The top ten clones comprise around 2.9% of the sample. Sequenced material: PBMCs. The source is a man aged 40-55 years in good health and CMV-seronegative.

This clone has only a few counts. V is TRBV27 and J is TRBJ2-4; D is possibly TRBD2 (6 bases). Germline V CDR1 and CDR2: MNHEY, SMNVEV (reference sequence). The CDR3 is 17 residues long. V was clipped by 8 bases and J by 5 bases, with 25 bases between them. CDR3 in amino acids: CASAMGTGDFRENIQYF. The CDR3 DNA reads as TGTGCCAGCGCCATGGGAACGGGGGATTTTAGGGAAAACATTCAGTACTTC.

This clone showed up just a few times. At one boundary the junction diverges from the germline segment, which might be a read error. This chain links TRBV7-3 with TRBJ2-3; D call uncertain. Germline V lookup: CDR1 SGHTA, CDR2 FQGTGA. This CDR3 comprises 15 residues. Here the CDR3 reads CASSLTPGSTDTQYF. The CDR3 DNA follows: TGTGCCAGCAGCCTAACCCCAGGCAGCACAGATACGCAGTATTTT.

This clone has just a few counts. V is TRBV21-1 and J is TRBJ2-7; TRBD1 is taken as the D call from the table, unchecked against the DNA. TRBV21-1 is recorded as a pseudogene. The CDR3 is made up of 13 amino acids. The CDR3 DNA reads TGTGCCAGCAGACCGGGACAGTCTGGAGAGCAGTACTTC. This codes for CASRPGQSGEQYF.

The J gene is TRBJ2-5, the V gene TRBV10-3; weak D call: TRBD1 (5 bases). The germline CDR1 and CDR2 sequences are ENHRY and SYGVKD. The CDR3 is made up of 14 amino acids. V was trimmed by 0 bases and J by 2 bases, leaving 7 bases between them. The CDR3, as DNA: TGTGCCATCAGTGAGTCGCGACAGCAAGAGACCCAGTACTTC. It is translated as CAISESRQQETQYF.

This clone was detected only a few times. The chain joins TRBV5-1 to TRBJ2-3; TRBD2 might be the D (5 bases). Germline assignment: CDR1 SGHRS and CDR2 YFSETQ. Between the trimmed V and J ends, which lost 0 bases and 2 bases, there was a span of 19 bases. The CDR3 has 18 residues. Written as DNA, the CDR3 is TGCGCCAGCAGCTTGGCGGGGTCAGCGCAGGCCTACACAGATACGCAGTATTTT. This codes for CASSLAGSAQAYTDTQYF.

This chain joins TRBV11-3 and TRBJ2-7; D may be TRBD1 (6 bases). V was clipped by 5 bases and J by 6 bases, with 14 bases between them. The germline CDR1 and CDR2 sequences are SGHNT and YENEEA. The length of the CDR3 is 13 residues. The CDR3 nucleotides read TGTGCCAGCAGCGCGGGTTTAGGGGGCGAGCAGTACTTC. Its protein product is CASSAGLGGEQYF.

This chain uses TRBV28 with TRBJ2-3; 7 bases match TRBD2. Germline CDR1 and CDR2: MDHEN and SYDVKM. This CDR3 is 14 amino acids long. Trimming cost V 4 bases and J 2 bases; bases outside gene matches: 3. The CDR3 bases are TGTGCCAGCAGTTCGAGCGGGGTCACAGATACGCAGTATTTT. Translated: CASSSSGVTDTQYF.

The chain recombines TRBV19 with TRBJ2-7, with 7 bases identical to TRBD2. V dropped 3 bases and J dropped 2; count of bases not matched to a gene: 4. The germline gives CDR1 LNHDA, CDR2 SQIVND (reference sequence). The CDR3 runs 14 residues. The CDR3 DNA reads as TGTGCCAGTAGTATTGGCGGGGGAGCCTACGAGCAGTACTTC. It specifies CASSIGGGAYEQYF.

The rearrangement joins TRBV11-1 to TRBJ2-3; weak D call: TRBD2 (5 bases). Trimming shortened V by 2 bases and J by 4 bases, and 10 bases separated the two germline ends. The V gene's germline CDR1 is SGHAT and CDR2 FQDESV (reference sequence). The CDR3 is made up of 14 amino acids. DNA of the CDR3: TGTGCCAGCAGCTTACCCAAGGGAGCAGATACGCAGTATTTT. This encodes CASSLPKGADTQYF.

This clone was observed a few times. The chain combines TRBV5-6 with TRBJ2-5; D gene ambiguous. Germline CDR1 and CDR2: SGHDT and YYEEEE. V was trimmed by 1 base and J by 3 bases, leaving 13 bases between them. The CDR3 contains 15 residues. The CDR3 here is CASSLPRQPKETQYF. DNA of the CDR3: TGTGCCAGCAGCTTGCCCAGACAACCTAAAGAGACCCAGTACTTC.

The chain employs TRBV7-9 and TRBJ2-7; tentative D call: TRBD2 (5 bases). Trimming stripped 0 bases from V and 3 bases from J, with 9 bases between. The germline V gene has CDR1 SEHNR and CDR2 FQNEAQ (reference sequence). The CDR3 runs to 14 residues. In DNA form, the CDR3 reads TGTGCCAGCAGCTTAGCGGGAGTGAGCTACGAGCAGTACTTC. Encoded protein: CASSLAGVSYEQYF.

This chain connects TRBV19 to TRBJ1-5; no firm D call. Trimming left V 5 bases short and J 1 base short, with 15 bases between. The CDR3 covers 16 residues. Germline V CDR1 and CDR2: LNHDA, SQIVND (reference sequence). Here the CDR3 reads CASSPHRGSSNQPQHF. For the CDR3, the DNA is TGTGCCAGTAGTCCTCATCGGGGAAGCAGCAATCAGCCCCAGCATTTT.

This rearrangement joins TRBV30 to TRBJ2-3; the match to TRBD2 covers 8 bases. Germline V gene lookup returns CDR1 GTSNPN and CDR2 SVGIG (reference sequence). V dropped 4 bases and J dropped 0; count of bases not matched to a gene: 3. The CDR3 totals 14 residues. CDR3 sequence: CAWKLAESTDTQYF. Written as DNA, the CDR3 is TGTGCCTGGAAACTAGCGGAAAGCACAGATACGCAGTATTTT.

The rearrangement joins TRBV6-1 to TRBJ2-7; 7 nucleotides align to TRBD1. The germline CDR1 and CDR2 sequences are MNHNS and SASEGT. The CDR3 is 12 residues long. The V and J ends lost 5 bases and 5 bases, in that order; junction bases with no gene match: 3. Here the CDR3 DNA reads TGTGCCAGCAGTCTGACAGGGAACGAGCAGTACTTC. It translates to CASSLTGNEQYF.

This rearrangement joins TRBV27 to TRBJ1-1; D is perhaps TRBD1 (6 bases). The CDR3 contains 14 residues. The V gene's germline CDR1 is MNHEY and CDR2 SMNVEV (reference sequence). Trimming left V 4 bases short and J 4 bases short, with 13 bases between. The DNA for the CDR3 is TGTGCCAGCAGTTCCGTCAGGGGTTTCACTGAAGCTTTCTTT. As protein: CASSSVRGFTEAFF.

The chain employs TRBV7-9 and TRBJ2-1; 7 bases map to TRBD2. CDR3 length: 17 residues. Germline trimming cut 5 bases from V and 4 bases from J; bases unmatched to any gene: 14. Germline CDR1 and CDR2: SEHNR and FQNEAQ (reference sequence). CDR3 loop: CASSASWREYKYNEQFF. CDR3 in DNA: TGTGCCAGCAGCGCGTCGTGGCGGGAGTATAAGTACAATGAGCAGTTCTTC. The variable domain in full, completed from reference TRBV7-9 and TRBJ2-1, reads DTGVSQNPRHKITKRGQNVTFRCDPISEHNRLYWYRQTLGQGPEFLTYFQNEAQLEKSRLLSDRFSAERPKGSFSTLEIQRTEQGDSAMYLCASSASWREYKYNEQFFGPGTRLTVL.

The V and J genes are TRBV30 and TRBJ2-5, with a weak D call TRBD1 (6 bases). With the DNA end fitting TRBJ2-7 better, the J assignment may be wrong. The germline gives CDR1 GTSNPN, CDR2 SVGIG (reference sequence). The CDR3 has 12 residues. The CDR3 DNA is TGTGCCTGGAGGAGAGGACAGTACGAGCAGTACTTC. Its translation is CAWRRGQYEQYF.

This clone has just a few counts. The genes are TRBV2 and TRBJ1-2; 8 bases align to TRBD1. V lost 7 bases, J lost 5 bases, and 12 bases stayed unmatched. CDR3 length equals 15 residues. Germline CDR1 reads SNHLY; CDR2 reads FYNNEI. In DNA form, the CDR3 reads TGTGCCAGCACCCTTGAGGGCAGGGACAGGTATGGCTACACCTTC. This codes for CASTLEGRDRYGYTF.

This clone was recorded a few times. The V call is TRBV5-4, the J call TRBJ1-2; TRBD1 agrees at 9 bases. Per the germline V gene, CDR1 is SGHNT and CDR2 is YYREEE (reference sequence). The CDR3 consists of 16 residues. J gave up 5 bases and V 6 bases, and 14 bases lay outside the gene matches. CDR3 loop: CASTTSQGAGPYGYTF. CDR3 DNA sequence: TGTGCCAGCACCACATCACAGGGGGCCGGTCCTTATGGCTACACCTTC.

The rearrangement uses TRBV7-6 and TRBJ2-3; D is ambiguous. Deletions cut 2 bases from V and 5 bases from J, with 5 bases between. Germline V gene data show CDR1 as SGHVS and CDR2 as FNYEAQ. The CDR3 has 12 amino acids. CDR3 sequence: CASSLSVDTQYF. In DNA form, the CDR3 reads TGTGCCAGCAGCTTATCCGTAGATACGCAGTATTTT.

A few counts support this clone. The CDR3 nucleotides read TGTGCCAGCAGTCCAACGACAGAGAACACCGGGGAGCTGTTTTTT. This translates into CASSPTTENTGELFF. The V call is TRBV6-6, the J call TRBJ2-2, with TRBD1 as a possible D gene (5 bases). CDR3 length: 15 residues. Germline values: CDR1 MNHNY, CDR2 SVGAGI (reference sequence). V gave up 5 bases and J gave up 1 base, with 11 bases separating them.

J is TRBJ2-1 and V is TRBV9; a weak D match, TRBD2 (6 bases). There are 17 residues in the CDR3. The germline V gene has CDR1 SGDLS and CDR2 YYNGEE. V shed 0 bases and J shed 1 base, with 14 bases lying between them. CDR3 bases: TGTGCCAGCAGCGTAGGTGCGCGCGGGGTGTCCTACAATGAGCAGTTCTTC. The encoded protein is CASSVGARGVSYNEQFF.

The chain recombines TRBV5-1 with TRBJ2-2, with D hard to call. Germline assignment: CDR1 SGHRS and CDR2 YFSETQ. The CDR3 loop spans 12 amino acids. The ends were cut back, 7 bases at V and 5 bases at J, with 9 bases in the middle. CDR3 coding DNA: TGCGCCAGCGCCGGTAATACCGGGGAGCTGTTTTTT. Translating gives CASAGNTGELFF. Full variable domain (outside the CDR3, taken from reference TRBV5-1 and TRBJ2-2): KAGVTQTPRYLIKTRGQQVTLSCSPISGHRSVSWYQQTPGQGLQFLFEYFSETQRNKGNFPGRFSGRQFSNSRSEMNVSTLELGDSALYLCASAGNTGELFFGEGSRLTVL.

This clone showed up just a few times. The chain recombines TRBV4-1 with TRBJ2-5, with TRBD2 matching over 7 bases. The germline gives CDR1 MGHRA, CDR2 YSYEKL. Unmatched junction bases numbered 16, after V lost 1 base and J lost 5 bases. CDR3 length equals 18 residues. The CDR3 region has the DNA TGCGCCAGCAGCCAAGGGGGCGGAATGGCGGGAGCCCGGGAGACCCAGTACTTC. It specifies CASSQGGGMAGARETQYF.

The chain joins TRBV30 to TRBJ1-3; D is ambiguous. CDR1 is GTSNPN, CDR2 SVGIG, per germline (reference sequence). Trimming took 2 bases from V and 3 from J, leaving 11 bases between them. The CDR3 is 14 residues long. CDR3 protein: CAWSRNGVGNTIYF. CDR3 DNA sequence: TGTGCCTGGAGTAGAAATGGAGTTGGAAACACCATATATTTT.